These T cell receptor beta chains were read from a single sample in a study of beta chain features in type 1 diabetes. TCRdb's copy holds only in-frame clones and misses some; the assay was immunoSEQ multiplex PCR. The sample lists about 650,000 clones, under 15% seen once, with more than 0.095% in the top ten. The sequencing sample was made of naive CD4+ T cells from blood. The receptors were sampled from a young man with type 1 diabetes. Both conserved end residues are part of each CDR3. Fields, in order: CDR3 protein, CDR3 DNA, clone size, D gene, J gene, V gene. D genes are given only for firm matches. Size tells how often a clone was seen (once, few, many) or the class of an expanded clone, and some rows leave it out.

CDR3: CASSQEGLASETQYF; DNA: TGTGCCAGCAGCCAAGAGGGACTAGCGAGCGAGACCCAGTACTTC; size: few; D: TRBD2; J: TRBJ2-5; V: TRBV14
CDR3: CASSVAPSNQPQHF; DNA: TGTGCCAGCAGCGTAGCCCCCTCGAATCAGCCCCAGCATTTT; size: NA; D: NA; J: TRBJ1-5; V: TRBV9
CDR3: CASSPRGSRTGSAGELFF; DNA: TGCGCCAGCAGCCCAAGGGGTTCGCGTACGGGCTCTGCCGGGGAGCTGTTTTTT; size: few; D: NA; J: TRBJ2-2; V: TRBV4-3
CDR3: CASSLIGGAVGNSPLHF; DNA: TGCGCCAGCAGTCTCATTGGCGGGGCAGTTGGAAATTCACCCCTCCACTTT; size: NA; D: NA; J: TRBJ1-6; V: TRBV23-1
CDR3: CASSFSRDSYEQYF; DNA: TGCGCCAGCAGCTTTTCCAGGGATTCCTACGAGCAGTACTTC; size: NA; D: NA; J: TRBJ2-7; V: TRBV5-1
CDR3: CATGQPNTGELFF; DNA: TGTGCCACAGGACAGCCGAACACCGGGGAGCTGTTTTTT; size: NA; D: NA; J: TRBJ2-2; V: TRBV7-3
CDR3: CASSSLAGTSGELFF; DNA: TGTGCCAGCAGTTCATTAGCGGGTACTTCAGGGGAGCTGTTTTTT; size: few; D: TRBD2; J: TRBJ2-2; V: TRBV7-3
CDR3: CASITRGGAYNSPLHF; DNA: TGTGCCAGCATAACCCGGGGGGGGGCTTATAATTCACCCCTCCACTTT; size: NA; D: NA; J: TRBJ1-6; V: TRBV28
CDR3: CASSSGLNYGYTF; DNA: TGTGCCAGCAGCTCGGGACTTAACTATGGCTACACCTTC; size: NA; D: NA; J: TRBJ1-2; V: TRBV7-9
CDR3: CASSVEDGAKNIQYF; DNA: TGCGCCAGCAGCGTAGAAGACGGGGCCAAAAACATTCAGTACTTC; size: few; D: NA; J: TRBJ2-4; V: TRBV5-1
CDR3: CSVGTGETYEQYF; DNA: TGCAGCGTTGGTACAGGGGAAACCTACGAGCAGTACTTC; size: NA; D: TRBD1; J: TRBJ2-7; V: TRBV29-1
CDR3: CASSLGQGPGYTF; DNA: TGCGCCAGCAGCTTAGGACAGGGCCCTGGCTACACCTTC; size: NA; D: TRBD1; J: TRBJ1-2; V: TRBV5-1
CDR3: CASSWTGTDTQYF; DNA: TGTGCCAGCAGCTGGACAGGTACAGATACGCAGTATTTT; size: NA; D: TRBD1; J: TRBJ2-3; V: TRBV6-1
CDR3: CSVSHPGQGLGEQFF; DNA: TGCAGCGTCTCACACCCGGGACAGGGGCTCGGTGAGCAGTTCTTC; size: few; D: TRBD1; J: TRBJ2-1; V: TRBV29-1
CDR3: CASSRSSGGELFF; DNA: TGTGCCAGCAGTCGATCTAGCGGGGGCGAGCTGTTTTTT; size: NA; D: TRBD2; J: TRBJ2-2; V: TRBV6-1
CDR3: CASSSGENYGYTF; DNA: TGTGCCAGCTCCTCAGGAGAAAACTATGGCTACACCTTC; size: few; D: NA; J: TRBJ1-2; V: TRBV18
CDR3: CASSFEGFNERNEQFF; DNA: TGTGCCAGCAGCTTTGAGGGATTCAATGAACGCAATGAGCAGTTCTTC; size: few; D: NA; J: TRBJ2-1; V: TRBV5-4
CDR3: CASRAQGQGAGGAEAFF; DNA: TGTGCCAGCAGGGCACAAGGACAGGGGGCAGGAGGCGCTGAAGCTTTCTTT; size: NA; D: TRBD1; J: TRBJ1-1; V: TRBV4-2
CDR3: CASRTSGGGETQYF; DNA: TGTGCCAGCAGAACAAGCGGGGGTGGAGAGACCCAGTACTTC; size: NA; D: TRBD2; J: TRBJ2-5; V: TRBV7-9
CDR3: CASSQDAGGSSYEQYF; DNA: TGTGCCAGCAGCCAAGACGCCGGGGGTTCCTCCTACGAGCAGTACTTC; size: NA; D: NA; J: TRBJ2-7; V: TRBV4-2
CDR3: CASSFLADDNEQFF; DNA: TGTGCCAGTAGTTTCCTAGCCGACGACAATGAGCAGTTCTTC; size: NA; D: NA; J: TRBJ2-1; V: TRBV19
CDR3: CASSEPQPGYGYTF; DNA: TGTGCCAGCAGTGAACCCCAGCCAGGATATGGCTACACCTTC; size: NA; D: NA; J: TRBJ1-2; V: TRBV25-1
CDR3: CASSMDSNTGELFF; DNA: TGTGCCAGCAGTATGGACAGTAACACCGGGGAGCTGTTTTTT; size: few; D: NA; J: TRBJ2-2; V: TRBV6-5
CDR3: CASSSSGYGGGNEQFF; DNA: TGTGCCAGCAGCTCCAGCGGGTATGGGGGCGGCAATGAGCAGTTCTTC; size: few; D: NA; J: TRBJ2-1; V: TRBV7-8
CDR3: CASRRLAGVQETQYF; DNA: TGTGCCAGCAGGCGACTAGCGGGGGTTCAAGAGACCCAGTACTTC; size: NA; D: TRBD2; J: TRBJ2-5; V: TRBV2
CDR3: CASSFSGTNEKLFF; DNA: TGTGCCAGCAGCTTTTCTGGTACTAATGAAAAACTGTTTTTT; size: few; D: NA; J: TRBJ1-4; V: TRBV7-9
CDR3: CASSQEAGGAPYYTF; DNA: TGCGCCAGCAGCCAAGAGGCCGGGGGGGCCCCGTACTACACCTTC; size: NA; D: NA; J: TRBJ1-2; V: TRBV4-3
CDR3: CASSSDAGGSGNTIYF; DNA: TGTGCCAGCAGCTCGGACGCCGGAGGGTCTGGAAACACCATATATTTT; size: few; D: NA; J: TRBJ1-3; V: TRBV7-2
CDR3: CASSLYVGLSYEQYF; DNA: TGTGCCAGCAGCCTTTACGTTGGTCTAAGCTACGAGCAGTACTTC; size: NA; D: NA; J: TRBJ2-7; V: TRBV11-2
CDR3: CASTRQAATNEKLFF; DNA: TGTGCCAGCACTCGACAGGCCGCAACTAATGAAAAACTGTTTTTT; size: NA; D: NA; J: TRBJ1-4; V: TRBV7-2
CDR3: CASSQQGMSTEAFF; DNA: TGTGCCAGCAGCCAACAGGGGATGAGCACTGAAGCTTTCTTT; size: few; D: TRBD1; J: TRBJ1-1; V: TRBV7-9
CDR3: CASSRLTSVTDTQYF; DNA: TGTGCCAGCAGCCGCCTTACTAGTGTCACAGATACGCAGTATTTT; size: many; D: NA; J: TRBJ2-3; V: TRBV14
CDR3: CASSLDYDRRIYGYTF; DNA: TGTGCCAGCAGCTTGGACTACGACAGGAGGATCTATGGCTACACCTTC; size: few; D: NA; J: TRBJ1-2; V: TRBV5-8
CDR3: CASRRTGRSYEQYF; DNA: TGTGCCAGCAGGAGGACAGGGCGATCCTACGAGCAGTACTTC; size: few; D: TRBD1; J: TRBJ2-7; V: TRBV7-2
CDR3: CASSLGRDRSYGYTF; DNA: TGTGCCAGCAGCTTAGGACGGGACAGAAGCTATGGCTACACCTTC; size: few; D: TRBD1; J: TRBJ1-2; V: TRBV7-2
CDR3: CASSWGRGLYGYTF; DNA: TGTGCCAGCAGTTGGGGACGGGGCCTCTATGGCTACACCTTC; size: few; D: NA; J: TRBJ1-2; V: TRBV6-6
CDR3: CAWKYLQREQYF; DNA: TGTGCCTGGAAGTACCTTCAAAGGGAGCAGTACTTC; size: few; D: NA; J: TRBJ2-7; V: TRBV30
CDR3: CASSLVSGSSEEFF; DNA: TGTGCCAGCAGCTTGGTCTCCGGGAGTTCGGAGGAGTTCTTC; size: NA; D: NA; J: TRBJ2-1; V: TRBV7-9
CDR3: CAWSVPGITIYF; DNA: TGTGCCTGGAGTGTACCTGGGATCACCATATATTTT; size: few; D: NA; J: TRBJ1-3; V: TRBV30
CDR3: CAWTTGTTGELFF; DNA: TGTGCCTGGACCACCGGGACGACCGGGGAGCTGTTTTTT; size: NA; D: NA; J: TRBJ2-2; V: TRBV30
CDR3: CASSYDRVSSPLHF; DNA: TGTGCCAGCAGTTACGACAGGGTGTCTTCACCCCTCCACTTT; size: few; D: TRBD1; J: TRBJ1-6; V: TRBV6-5
CDR3: CASSPPGTGGSYEQYF; DNA: TGTGCCAGCTCACCACCCGGGACAGGGGGCTCCTACGAGCAGTACTTC; size: few; D: TRBD1; J: TRBJ2-7; V: TRBV18
CDR3: CASSVRGGGFTDTQYF; DNA: TGTGCCAGCAGCGTCCGCGGGGGCGGTTTCACAGATACGCAGTATTTT; size: NA; D: NA; J: TRBJ2-3; V: TRBV9
CDR3: CASSVGQAGANVLTF; DNA: TGTGCCAGCAGCGTAGGACAGGCTGGGGCCAACGTCCTGACTTTC; size: NA; D: NA; J: TRBJ2-6; V: TRBV9
CDR3: CASSPEMWNEQFF; DNA: TGTGCCAGCAGCCCAGAGATGTGGAATGAGCAGTTCTTC; size: once; D: NA; J: TRBJ2-1; V: TRBV9
CDR3: CASSQGLYQPQHF; DNA: TGTGCCAGCAGTCAGGGTCTATATCAGCCCCAGCATTTT; size: few; D: NA; J: TRBJ1-5; V: TRBV19
CDR3: CASSVANNEQFF; DNA: TGTGCCAGCAGCGTAGCGAACAATGAGCAGTTCTTC; size: NA; D: NA; J: TRBJ2-1; V: TRBV9
CDR3: CASSLEGTDTQYF; DNA: TGCGCCAGCAGCTTGGAAGGGACAGATACGCAGTATTTT; size: NA; D: NA; J: TRBJ2-3; V: TRBV5-1
CDR3: CASSLGQGRYEKLFF; DNA: TGCGCCAGCAGCTTGGGACAGGGCCGATATGAAAAACTGTTTTTT; size: once; D: TRBD1; J: TRBJ1-4; V: TRBV5-1
CDR3: CASSLGTGSVRTEAFF; DNA: TGTGCCAGCAGCTTAGGGACAGGGAGTGTAAGGACTGAAGCTTTCTTT; size: few; D: TRBD1; J: TRBJ1-1; V: TRBV7-9
CDR3: CAWSALDRDSNYGYTF; DNA: TGTGCCTGGAGTGCCTTAGACAGGGATTCTAACTATGGCTACACCTTC; size: NA; D: TRBD1; J: TRBJ1-2; V: TRBV30
CDR3: CASSLARGPGETQYF; DNA: TGCGCCAGCAGCTTGGCCAGAGGGCCTGGTGAGACCCAGTACTTC; size: NA; D: NA; J: TRBJ2-5; V: TRBV5-1
CDR3: CASSLTGAKNIQYF; DNA: TGTGCCAGCAGTTTGACAGGGGCCAAAAACATTCAGTACTTC; size: few; D: TRBD1; J: TRBJ2-4; V: TRBV11-3
CDR3: CASSPGGGLNQPQHF; DNA: TGTGCCAGCAGTCCGGGCGGAGGGCTTAATCAGCCCCAGCATTTT; size: few; D: NA; J: TRBJ1-5; V: TRBV27
CDR3: CASSVAPGTGSDTQYF; DNA: TGTGCCAGCAGCGTAGCTCCCGGGACAGGGTCGGATACGCAGTATTTT; size: few; D: TRBD1; J: TRBJ2-3; V: TRBV9
CDR3: CASSLGGLARGETQYF; DNA: TGTGCCAGCAGCTTGGGTGGACTAGCTAGAGGGGAGACCCAGTACTTC; size: NA; D: TRBD2; J: TRBJ2-5; V: TRBV5-4
CDR3: CASSQDELEGLEDEKLFF; DNA: TGCGCCAGCAGCCAAGATGAGTTGGAGGGGCTAGAGGATGAAAAACTGTTTTTT; size: few; D: NA; J: TRBJ1-4; V: TRBV4-3
CDR3: CASSQDLHSYYEQYF; DNA: TGCGCCAGCAGCCAAGATCTTCACAGCTACTACGAGCAGTACTTC; size: few; D: NA; J: TRBJ2-7; V: TRBV4-3
CDR3: CASSLSWGTGNQPQHF; DNA: TGTGCCAGCAGTTTAAGCTGGGGTACCGGCAATCAGCCCCAGCATTTT; size: few; D: NA; J: TRBJ1-5; V: TRBV27
CDR3: CASSQVETGHGIQYF; DNA: TGCGCCAGCAGCCAAGTGGAGACAGGGCATGGGATTCAGTACTTC; size: few; D: TRBD1; J: TRBJ2-4; V: TRBV4-3